What follows are 32 T cell receptor beta chains derived from one specimen sequenced in a study of prognosis after radiotherapy for stage I lung cancer. It was by two-round multiplex PCR that TCR beta CDR3 was amplified from genomic DNA. The first PCR round targeted every TRBV and TRBJ gene with specific primers. TCRdb independently ran MiXCR on the multiplex PCR reads; one entry per CDR3 protein. The table records about 35,000 distinct CDR3 sequences, 30% to 35% of them present only once. Sequenced here: PBMCs, sampled before or after stereotactic body radiation therapy (not recorded which). The origin of the receptors is a donor over 45 with non-small cell lung cancer.

Of note for this clonotype: No DNA is shown, since the ends of the CDR3 on it are uncertain; the CDR3 is the one TCRdb lists. The chain's CDR3 is CASSGTPGYTFGSVTNTGELFF. V and J are TRBV25-1 and TRBJ2-2; TRBD1 is the table's D call, not checked against the DNA. The germline gives CDR1 MGHDK, CDR2 SYGVNS. The length of the CDR3 is 22 amino acids, counting both ends.

V usage is TRBV5-6 and J usage is TRBJ2-3; no clear D gene. The CDR3 contains 13 residues. V gave up 2 bases and J gave up 1 base, with 5 bases separating them. Per the germline V gene, CDR1 is SGHDT and CDR2 is YYEEEE. CDR3 DNA: TGTGCCAGCAGCTTAGAGGGCACAGATACGCAGTATTTT. Protein product: CASSLEGTDTQYF.

This clonotype was observed many times. The chain recombines TRBV28 with TRBJ2-3; D remains unclear. Trimming took 5 bases from V and 0 from J, leaving 9 bases between them. From germline, CDR1 is MDHEN and CDR2 SYDVKM. The CDR3 contains 14 residues. The CDR3 spells CASSVVGSTDTQYF. The CDR3 DNA reads TGTGCCAGCAGTGTGGTCGGAAGCACAGATACGCAGTATTTT.

As to this clonotype: Its ends do not fully match the called genes, so a read error is possible. The chain uses TRBV2 and TRBJ1-5, with D possibly matching TRBD1 (5 bases). The CDR3 sequence is 14 residues long. Germline values: CDR1 SNHLY, CDR2 FYNNEI. This CDR3 is CDSSGQGNNQRQHF. The CDR3 region has the DNA TGTGACAGCAGTGGGCAGGGCAACAATCAGCGCCAGCATTTT.

This clonotype was detected many times. A junction boundary mismatches the germline segment, possibly from a read error. The chain is built from TRBV7-9 and TRBJ2-1; D unresolved. Per the germline V gene, CDR1 is SEHNR and CDR2 is FQNEAQ (reference sequence). The CDR3 extends over 15 amino acids. The CDR3 here is CASRLGPDRRSEQFF. CDR3 bases: TGTGCCAGCAGGTTAGGGCCCGACCGACGCAGTGAGCAGTTCTTC.

The chain uses TRBV9 and TRBJ2-5, with D possibly matching TRBD1 (6 bases). Trimming cost V 0 bases and J 4 bases, with 13 bases left between them. CDR3 length: 15 residues. The germline V gene has CDR1 SGDLS and CDR2 YYNGEE. CDR3: CASSVAGTWVETQYF. DNA of the CDR3: TGTGCCAGCAGCGTAGCTGGGACATGGGTAGAGACCCAGTACTTC.

For this clonotype: As the CDR3 is not closed by the conserved phenylalanine or tryptophan, this likely results from a read error. The chain uses TRBV6-5 and TRBJ2-3, with 8 bases that match TRBD2. Germline V gene lookup returns CDR1 MNHEY and CDR2 SVGAGI. Germline trimming cut 2 bases from V and 0 bases from J; bases unmatched to any gene: 1. The CDR3 has 15 residues. The CDR3 here is CASSYASGSTDTQYL. CDR3 in DNA: TGTGCCAGCAGTTACGCTAGCGGGAGCACAGATACGCAGTATCTT.

The CDR3 reads CASSRDSYSNQPQHF. DNA for the CDR3: TGTGCCAGTAGTAGGGACAGTTATAGCAATCAGCCCCAGCATTTT. The chain carries TRBV19 and TRBJ1-5; 7 bases line up with TRBD1. With 4 bases clipped from V and 0 bases from J, the junction kept 3 bases outside the gene matches. Germline lookup yields CDR1 LNHDA and CDR2 SQIVND (reference sequence). This CDR3 is built from 15 residues.

In nucleotides, the CDR3 is TGCGCCAGCAGCAAAGCTCGGGGCAGGGTCGTAGCAAAACTGTTTTTT. It is translated as CASSKARGRVVAKLFF. The genes are TRBV4-3 and TRBJ1-4; D might be TRBD1 (5 bases). V was cut by 5 bases and J by 10 bases, with 23 bases left in between. This CDR3 region has 16 residues. In germline, CDR1 is LGHNA, CDR2 YSLEER.

The chain carries TRBV30 and TRBJ1-3; tentative D call: TRBD1 (6 bases). The CDR3 is 14 residues long. The V gene lost 2 bases and the J gene lost 0 bases, with 8 bases spanning the gap. Germline values: CDR1 GTSNPN, CDR2 SVGIG (reference sequence). CDR3 amino acids: CAWSSDSSGNTIYF. CDR3 bases: TGTGCCTGGAGTTCGGACAGCTCTGGAAACACCATATATTTT.

This clonotype has a count of ten or more. V is TRBV3-1 and J is TRBJ1-2; no reliable D call. V lost 4 bases to trimming and J lost 5 bases, with 11 bases between them. Germline V lookup: CDR1 LGHDT, CDR2 YNNKEL (reference sequence). The CDR3 loop spans 13 amino acids. The CDR3 here is CASSPMKGYGYTF. The CDR3 DNA sequence: TGTGCCAGCAGCCCCATGAAAGGGTATGGCTACACCTTC.

In this sample, this clonotype turned up many times. V gene TRBV30 combines with J gene TRBJ1-3; D not certain. The CDR3 runs 12 residues. V lost 1 base and J 3 bases, leaving 4 bases between the germline ends. CDR1 is GTSNPN, CDR2 SVGIG, per germline (reference sequence). CDR3 bases: TGTGCCTGGAGTGAAGGTGGAAACACCATATATTTT. Its protein product is CAWSEGGNTIYF. Full variable domain (rest looked up from reference TRBV30 and TRBJ1-3): SQTIHQWPATLVQPVGSPLSLECTVEGTSNPNLYWYRQAAGRGLQLLFYSVGIGQISSEVPQNLSASRPQDRQFILSSKKLLLSDSGFYLCAWSEGGNTIYFGEGSWLTVV.

Of note for this clonotype: Relative to the germline gene, one junction end is altered; a read error may explain this. V and J are TRBV20-1 and TRBJ2-3; 12 bases agree with TRBD2. This CDR3 has 17 amino acids. CDR1 DFQATT and CDR2 SNEGSKA come from the germline V gene (reference sequence). CDR3 nucleotides: TGCAGTGCTAGAGAAGCTAGCGGGGGGGCAGTTCCAGATACGCGGTATTTT. Amino acid sequence: CSAREASGGAVPDTRYF.

This clonotype was seen at least ten times. J is TRBJ1-1 and V is TRBV6-5, with a weak D call TRBD1 (5 bases). Germline-derived CDR1 and CDR2 are MNHEY and SVGAGI. Trimming removed 2 bases at V and 4 bases at J, with 8 bases between. This CDR3 comprises 13 residues. The CDR3 sequence: CASSYGGITEAFF. Here the CDR3 DNA reads TGTGCCAGCAGTTACGGGGGGATCACTGAAGCTTTCTTT.

The genes are TRBV5-1 and TRBJ2-7; 12 bases match TRBD2. In germline, CDR1 is SGHRS, CDR2 YFSETQ. V was pared by 4 bases and J by 3 bases, with 8 bases of the junction left unmatched. This CDR3 has 16 amino acids. The CDR3 spells CASSPRTSGKDYEQYF. CDR3 nucleotides: TGCGCCAGCAGCCCCCGGACTAGCGGGAAAGACTACGAGCAGTACTTC.

This clonotype was seen repeatedly, ten times or more. This chain links TRBV5-1 with TRBJ2-1; D is undetermined. The CDR3 is 15 residues long. V was cut by 0 bases and J by 2 bases, with 9 bases left in between. Per the germline V gene, CDR1 is SGHRS and CDR2 is YFSETQ. The CDR3 region is CASSLESATYNEQFF. The CDR3 nucleotides are TGCGCCAGCAGCTTGGAGTCAGCAACCTACAATGAGCAGTTCTTC. Complete variable domain (other parts from reference TRBV5-1 and TRBJ2-1): KAGVTQTPRYLIKTRGQQVTLSCSPISGHRSVSWYQQTPGQGLQFLFEYFSETQRNKGNFPGRFSGRQFSNSRSEMNVSTLELGDSALYLCASSLESATYNEQFFGPGTRLTVL.

The sample holds many counts of this clonotype. The gene calls are TRBV11-2 and TRBJ1-1; D may be TRBD1 (6 bases). CDR3 length: 14 residues. Germline loops: CDR1 SGHAT, CDR2 FQNNGV. V was clipped by 1 base and J by 5 bases, with 11 bases between them. The CDR3 protein is CASSLGSGETEAFF. The CDR3 DNA follows: TGTGCCAGCAGCTTAGGCTCAGGGGAGACTGAAGCTTTCTTT.

In its sample, this clonotype was seen once. The chain combines TRBV19 with TRBJ1-2; D possibly corresponds to TRBD1 (5 bases). The CDR3 has 19 residues. Per the germline V gene, CDR1 is LNHDA and CDR2 is SQIVND (reference sequence). V was cut by 5 bases and J by 1 base, with 26 bases left in between. In DNA form, the CDR3 reads TGTGCCAGTAGTTCGTACGATTTCAGGGACCCGTTTTATAACTATGGCTACACCTTC. Protein sequence: CASSSYDFRDPFYNYGYTF.

This clonotype was observed many times. This chain joins TRBV7-6 and TRBJ2-7; weak D call: TRBD1 (6 bases). Trimming stripped 5 bases from V and 6 bases from J, with 23 bases between. Germline V gene lookup returns CDR1 SGHVS and CDR2 FNYEAQ. The CDR3 totals 16 residues. The CDR3 reads CASSKMVRGSYGEQYF. The CDR3 DNA reads TGTGCCAGCAGCAAGATGGTGAGGGGGTCATACGGCGAGCAGTACTTC.

This clonotype was observed once. This likely stems from a read error, as it lies one base from a far larger clone. V is TRBV6-8 and J is TRBJ2-7; TRBD2 matches at 8 bases. Germline lookup yields CDR1 MNHGY and CDR2 SAAAGT. CDR3 length: 14 residues. Trimming removed 6 bases from V and 2 bases from J; junction bases left unmatched: 6. In DNA, the CDR3 is TGTGCCAGCAGGGGGACTAGAGGTACCTACGAGCAGTACTTC. This encodes CASRGTRGTYEQYF.

This clonotype has ten or more counts. The chain couples TRBV24-1 to TRBJ2-3, with 9 bases matching TRBD2. J gave up 0 bases and V 5 bases, and 5 bases lay outside the gene matches. This CDR3 comprises 16 residues. The germline V gene has CDR1 KGHDR and CDR2 SFDVKD. The CDR3 sequence: CATSASLAGSTDTQYF. Here the CDR3 DNA reads TGTGCCACCAGTGCGAGCCTAGCGGGGAGCACAGATACGCAGTATTTT.

This clonotype was counted ten times or more. The chain employs TRBV19 and TRBJ1-1, with 10 bases lining up with TRBD1. Germline V gene sequence: CDR1 LNHDA, CDR2 SQIVND (reference sequence). The CDR3 totals 14 residues. V was pared by 4 bases and J by 1 base, with 0 bases of the junction left unmatched. In DNA, the CDR3 is TGTGCCAGTAGTAGACAGGGGGCGAACACTGAAGCTTTCTTT. Translation: CASSRQGANTEAFF.

On this clonotype itself: Given a far larger clone just one base away, this is likely a sequencing read error. The rearrangement links TRBV28 to TRBJ1-2; D is uncertain. Germline V CDR1 and CDR2: MDHEN, SYDVKM. V was pared by 2 bases and J by 6 bases, with 10 bases between. This CDR3 has 13 residues. This CDR3 reads CASSLGEFNGYTF. The CDR3 DNA sequence: TGTGCCAGCAGTTTAGGGGAATTCAATGGCTACACCTTC.

In this sample, this clonotype turned up many times. V gene TRBV30 combines with J gene TRBJ1-5; no firm D call. The germline V and J ends were trimmed by 0 bases and 0 bases, with 3 bases remaining between them. In germline, CDR1 is GTSNPN, CDR2 SVGIG (reference sequence). This CDR3 spans 13 amino acids. CDR3 amino acids: CAWSVHSNQPQHF. The CDR3 DNA is TGTGCCTGGAGTGTTCATAGCAATCAGCCCCAGCATTTT.

This clonotype was counted many times. The chain links TRBV2 to TRBJ1-5, with D possibly being TRBD1 (5 bases). This CDR3 comprises 14 residues. The germline CDR1 and CDR2 sequences are SNHLY and FYNNEI. The ends were cut back, 8 bases at V and 4 bases at J, with 15 bases in the middle. CDR3: CASLGDVLNQPQHF. DNA for the CDR3: TGTGCCAGCTTGGGGGACGTGTTAAATCAGCCCCAGCATTTT.

There are many counts of this clonotype. The V call is TRBV2, the J call TRBJ1-1; no clear D. The V end lost 3 bases, the J end lost 4 bases, and 6 bases lay between the germline ends. The CDR3 is made up of 12 amino acids. Germline CDR1 reads SNHLY; CDR2 reads FYNNEI. The CDR3 is CASSEVRTEAFF. The CDR3 DNA reads as TGTGCCAGCAGTGAGGTCCGCACTGAAGCTTTCTTT.

This sequence joins TRBV11-1 and TRBJ1-1; TRBD1 might be the D (6 bases). The CDR3 runs 12 residues. Germline assignment: CDR1 SGHAT and CDR2 FQDESV (reference sequence). V was cut by 7 bases and J by 4 bases, with 10 bases left in between. The chain's CDR3 is CASKGDATEAFF. CDR3 nucleotides: TGTGCCAGCAAGGGGGACGCCACTGAAGCTTTCTTT.

This clonotype came up many times. This chain joins TRBV5-1 and TRBJ1-6, with a tentative D call TRBD1 (5 bases). The CDR3 covers 17 residues. The V gene's germline CDR1 is SGHRS and CDR2 YFSETQ. V lost 4 bases, J lost 0 bases, and 14 bases lay in between. CDR3 protein: CASSPSPGGSYNSPLHF. CDR3 nucleotide sequence: TGCGCCAGCAGCCCGTCCCCGGGGGGCTCCTATAATTCACCCCTCCACTTT.

This clonotype was counted at least ten times. V gene TRBV30 combines with J gene TRBJ1-1; TRBD1 might be the D (5 bases). CDR3 length: 14 residues. The V end lost 2 bases, the J end lost 0 bases, and 10 bases lay between the germline ends. Germline CDR1 GTSNPN, CDR2 SVGIG (reference sequence). The CDR3, as DNA: TGTGCCTGGAGTAGGGGTTCTATGAACACTGAAGCTTTCTTT. Translation gives CAWSRGSMNTEAFF.

This clonotype came up many times. The chain couples TRBV20-1 to TRBJ2-1, with 8 bases identical to TRBD2. After removal of 1 base from V and 9 bases from J, the junction contained 8 bases not matched to a gene. Germline assignment: CDR1 DFQATT and CDR2 SNEGSKA (reference sequence). CDR3 length: 14 residues. In DNA, the CDR3 is TGCAGTGCTAGAGTCCCGGGGGGGTACGGTGAGCAGTTCTTC. Its translation: CSARVPGGYGEQFF.

The V and J genes are TRBV24-1 and TRBJ2-7; D ambiguous. Trimming stripped 3 bases from V and 7 bases from J, with 6 bases between. CDR1 is KGHDR and CDR2 is SFDVKD in the germline V gene. The CDR3 sequence is 11 residues long. The CDR3 here is CATSDLTEQYF. For the CDR3, the DNA is TGTGCCACCAGTGATCTTACGGAGCAGTACTTC.

There are a few counts of this clonotype. A much more abundant neighbour one base away suggests this may be a read error. V usage is TRBV3-1 and J usage is TRBJ2-7; 8 positions match TRBD1. CDR3 length equals 15 residues. Germline lookup yields CDR1 LGHDT and CDR2 YNNKEL (reference sequence). CDR3 bases: TGTGCCAGCGGCCAAGTGGGGACAGGAGCCTACGAGCAGTACTTC. It translates to CASGQVGTGAYEQYF.